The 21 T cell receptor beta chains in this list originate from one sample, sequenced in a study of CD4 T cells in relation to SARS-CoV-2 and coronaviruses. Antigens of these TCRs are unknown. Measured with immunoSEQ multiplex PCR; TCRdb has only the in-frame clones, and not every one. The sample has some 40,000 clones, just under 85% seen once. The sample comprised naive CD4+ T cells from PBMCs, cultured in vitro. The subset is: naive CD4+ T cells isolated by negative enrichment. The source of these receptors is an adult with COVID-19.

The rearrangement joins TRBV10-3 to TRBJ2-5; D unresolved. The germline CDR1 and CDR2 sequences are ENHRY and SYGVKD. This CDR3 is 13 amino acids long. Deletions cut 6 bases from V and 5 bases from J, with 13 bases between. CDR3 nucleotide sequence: TGTGCCATCAGGACCGTGGACGGGGAGACCCAGTACTTC. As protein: CAIRTVDGETQYF.

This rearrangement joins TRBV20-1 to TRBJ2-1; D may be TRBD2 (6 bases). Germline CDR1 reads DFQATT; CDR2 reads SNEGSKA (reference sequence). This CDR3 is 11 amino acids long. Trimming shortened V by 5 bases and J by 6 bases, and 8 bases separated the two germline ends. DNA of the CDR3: TGCAGTGCTGGGCGGGGCAATGAGCAGTTCTTC. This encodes CSAGRGNEQFF.

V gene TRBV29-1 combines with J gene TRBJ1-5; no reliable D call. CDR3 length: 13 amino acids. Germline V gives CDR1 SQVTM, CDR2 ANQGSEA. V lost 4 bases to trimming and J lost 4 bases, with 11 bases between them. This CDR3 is CSVGMALNQPQHF. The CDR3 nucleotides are TGCAGCGTTGGGATGGCTTTGAATCAGCCCCAGCATTTT. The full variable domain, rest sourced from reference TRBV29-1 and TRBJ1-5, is SAVISQKPSRDICQRGTSLTIQCQVDSQVTMMFWYRQQPGQSLTLIATANQGSEATYESGFVIDKFPISRPNLTFSTLTVSNMSPEDSSIYLCSVGMALNQPQHFGDGTRLSIL.

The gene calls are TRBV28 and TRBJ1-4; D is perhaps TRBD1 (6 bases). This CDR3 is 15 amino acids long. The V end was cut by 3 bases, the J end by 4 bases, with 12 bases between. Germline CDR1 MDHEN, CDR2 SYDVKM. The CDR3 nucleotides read TGTGCCAGCAGTTTGCGGGGGGCTATTAATGAAAAACTGTTTTTT. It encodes CASSLRGAINEKLFF.

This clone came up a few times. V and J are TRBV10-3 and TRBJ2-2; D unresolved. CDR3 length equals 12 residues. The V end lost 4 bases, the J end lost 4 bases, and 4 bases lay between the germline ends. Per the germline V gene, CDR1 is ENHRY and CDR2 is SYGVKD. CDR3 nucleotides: TGTGCCATCAGTGCTATCACCGGGGAGCTGTTTTTT. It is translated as CAISAITGELFF.

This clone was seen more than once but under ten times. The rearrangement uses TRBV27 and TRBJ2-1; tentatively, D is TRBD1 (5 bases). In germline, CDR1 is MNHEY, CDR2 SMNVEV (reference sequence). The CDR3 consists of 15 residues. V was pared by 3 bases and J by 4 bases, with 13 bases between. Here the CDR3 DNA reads TGTGCCAGCAGTTTTGCGCAGGGCCCGTACAATGAGCAGTTCTTC. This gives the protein CASSFAQGPYNEQFF.

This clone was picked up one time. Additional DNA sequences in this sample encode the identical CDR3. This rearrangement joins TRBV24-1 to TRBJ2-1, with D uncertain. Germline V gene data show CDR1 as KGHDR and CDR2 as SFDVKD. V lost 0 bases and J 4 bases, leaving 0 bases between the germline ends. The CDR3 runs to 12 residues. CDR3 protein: CATSDLYNEQFF. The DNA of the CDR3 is TGTGCCACCAGTGATTTGTACAATGAGCAGTTCTTC.

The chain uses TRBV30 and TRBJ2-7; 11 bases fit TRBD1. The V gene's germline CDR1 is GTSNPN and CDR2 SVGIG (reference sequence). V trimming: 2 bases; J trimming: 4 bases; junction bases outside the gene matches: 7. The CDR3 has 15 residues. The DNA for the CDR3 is TGTGCCTGGAGTAACCGGGACAGGGGGACGTACGAGCAGTACTTC. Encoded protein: CAWSNRDRGTYEQYF.

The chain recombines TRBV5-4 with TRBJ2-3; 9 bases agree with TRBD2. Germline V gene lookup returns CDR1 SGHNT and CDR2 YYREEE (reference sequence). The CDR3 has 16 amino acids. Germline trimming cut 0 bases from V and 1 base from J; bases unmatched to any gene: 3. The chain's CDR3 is CASSLEAGGGTDTQYF. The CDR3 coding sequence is TGTGCCAGCAGCTTGGAAGCGGGAGGTGGCACAGATACGCAGTATTTT.

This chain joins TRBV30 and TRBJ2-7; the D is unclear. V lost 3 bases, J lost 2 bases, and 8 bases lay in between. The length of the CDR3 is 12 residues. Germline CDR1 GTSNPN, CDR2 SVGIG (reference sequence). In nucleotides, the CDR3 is TGTGCCTGGAGACCCGGACCCTACGAGCAGTACTTC. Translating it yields CAWRPGPYEQYF.

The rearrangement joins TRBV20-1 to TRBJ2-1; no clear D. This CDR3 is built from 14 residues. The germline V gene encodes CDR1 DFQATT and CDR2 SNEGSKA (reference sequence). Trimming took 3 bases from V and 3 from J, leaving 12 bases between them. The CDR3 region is CSASGQNDYNEQFF. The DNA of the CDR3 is TGCAGTGCTAGTGGGCAGAACGACTACAATGAGCAGTTCTTC.

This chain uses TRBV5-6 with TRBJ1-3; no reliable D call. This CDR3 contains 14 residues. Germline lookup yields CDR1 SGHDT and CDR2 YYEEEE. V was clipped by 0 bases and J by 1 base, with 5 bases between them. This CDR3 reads CASSLVASGNTIYF. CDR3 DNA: TGTGCCAGCAGCTTGGTTGCGTCTGGAAACACCATATATTTT.

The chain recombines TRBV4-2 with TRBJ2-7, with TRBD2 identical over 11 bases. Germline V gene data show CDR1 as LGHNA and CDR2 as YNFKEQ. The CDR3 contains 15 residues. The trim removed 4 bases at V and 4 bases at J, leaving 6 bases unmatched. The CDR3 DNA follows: TGTGCCAGCAGCCGTATAGGGACTAGCGGATACGAGCAGTACTTC. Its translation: CASSRIGTSGYEQYF.

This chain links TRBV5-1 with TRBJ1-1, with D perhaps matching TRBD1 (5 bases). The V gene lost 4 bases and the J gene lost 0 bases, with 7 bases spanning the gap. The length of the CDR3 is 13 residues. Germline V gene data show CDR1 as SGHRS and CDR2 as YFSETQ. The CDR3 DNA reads TGCGCCAGCAGCGCGGACATGAACACTGAAGCTTTCTTT. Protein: CASSADMNTEAFF.

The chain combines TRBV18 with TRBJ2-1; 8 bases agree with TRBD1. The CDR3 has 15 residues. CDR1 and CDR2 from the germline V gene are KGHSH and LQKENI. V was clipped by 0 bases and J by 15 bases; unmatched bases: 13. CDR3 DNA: TGTGCCAGCTCACCACCGTTACGGGACCAAACAGGGGGGTTCTTC. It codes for CASSPPLRDQTGGFF.

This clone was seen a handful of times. In DNA, the CDR3 is TGTGCCAGTAGCTCGACAGGGTTTCAGCCCCAGCATTTT. Translation gives CASSSTGFQPQHF. The chain carries TRBV19 and TRBJ1-5, with 7 bases matching TRBD1. V was clipped by 6 bases and J by 6 bases; unmatched bases: 5. The CDR3 spans 13 residues. Germline lookup yields CDR1 LNHDA and CDR2 SQIVND (reference sequence).

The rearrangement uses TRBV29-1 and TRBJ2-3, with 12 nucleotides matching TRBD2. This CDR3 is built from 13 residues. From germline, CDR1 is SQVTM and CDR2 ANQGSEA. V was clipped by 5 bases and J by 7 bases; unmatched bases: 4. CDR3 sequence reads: CSVTSGGQYTQYF. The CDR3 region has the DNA TGCAGCGTTACTAGCGGGGGGCAATATACGCAGTATTTT.

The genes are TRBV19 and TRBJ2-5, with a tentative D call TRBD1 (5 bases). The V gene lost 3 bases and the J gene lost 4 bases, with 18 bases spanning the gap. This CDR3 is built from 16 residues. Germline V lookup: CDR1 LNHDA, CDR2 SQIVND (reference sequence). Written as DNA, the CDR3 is TGTGCCAGTAGTATTCGCCTCCAGGGTATTACAGAGACCCAGTACTTC. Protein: CASSIRLQGITETQYF. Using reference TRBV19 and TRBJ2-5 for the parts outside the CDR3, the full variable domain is DGGITQSPKYLFRKEGQNVTLSCEQNLNHDAMYWYRQDPGQGLRLIYYSQIVNDFQKGDIAEGYSVSREKKESFPLTVTSAQKNPTAFYLCASSIRLQGITETQYFGPGTRLLVL.

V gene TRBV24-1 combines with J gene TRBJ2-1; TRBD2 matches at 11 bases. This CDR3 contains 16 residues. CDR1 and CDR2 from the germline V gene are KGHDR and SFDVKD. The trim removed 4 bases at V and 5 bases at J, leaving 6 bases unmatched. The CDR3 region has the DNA TGTGCCACCAGTGAAAGACTAGCGGGATACCACAATGAGCAGTTCTTC. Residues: CATSERLAGYHNEQFF.

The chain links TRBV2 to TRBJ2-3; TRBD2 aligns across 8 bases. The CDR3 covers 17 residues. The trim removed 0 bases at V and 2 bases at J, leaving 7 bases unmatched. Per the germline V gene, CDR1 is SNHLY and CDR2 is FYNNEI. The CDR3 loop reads CASSEAGTSPNTDTQYF. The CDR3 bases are TGTGCCAGCAGTGAAGCGGGGACTAGTCCTAACACAGATACGCAGTATTTT.

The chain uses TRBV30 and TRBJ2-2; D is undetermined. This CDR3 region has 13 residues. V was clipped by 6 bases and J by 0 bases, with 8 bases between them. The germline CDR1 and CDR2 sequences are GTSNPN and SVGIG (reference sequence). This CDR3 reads CACAGSNTGELFF. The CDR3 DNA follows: TGTGCCTGTGCAGGCTCGAACACCGGGGAGCTGTTTTTT. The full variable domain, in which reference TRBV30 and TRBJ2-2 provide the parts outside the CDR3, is SQTIHQWPATLVQPVGSPLSLECTVEGTSNPNLYWYRQAAGRGLQLLFYSVGIGQISSEVPQNLSASRPQDRQFILSSKKLLLSDSGFYLCACAGSNTGELFFGEGSRLTVL.